These 21 T cell receptor beta chains came from one sample sequenced in a study of T-cell memory formation after mild COVID-19. TCRdb ran MiXCR on the 5' RACE reads and lists one entry per CDR3 protein. The repertoire holds over 300,000 distinct CDR3 sequences, under 25% seen once, with roughly a fifth in the top ten. Sequencing was performed on PBMCs or a T cell subset sorted from them (not recorded which). The receptor source for this set is a man younger than 35 who had mild COVID-19 (a few samples of this study predate the infection). Cell type and time point are not known.

The rearrangement joins TRBV11-2 to TRBJ2-3; the D gene is possibly TRBD1 (5 bases). The CDR3 contains 12 residues. V shed 8 bases and J shed 6 bases, with 12 bases lying between them. Per germline, CDR1 SGHAT and CDR2 FQNNGV. The chain's CDR3 is CASLQGSDTQYF. In DNA, the CDR3 is TGTGCCAGCCTTCAGGGTTCGGATACGCAGTATTTT.

This clonotype was detected ten times or more. V and J are TRBV6-2 or TRBV6-3 and TRBJ1-5, with TRBD1 as a possible D gene (6 bases). This CDR3 has 17 amino acids. V was shortened by 2 bases and J by 2 bases, with 16 bases between the two germline ends. The germline V gene encodes CDR1 MNHEY and CDR2 SVGEGT. The CDR3 region has the DNA TGTGCCAGCAGTTACAGTAGGGGGACTGGTGGCAATCAGCCCCAGCATTTT. This encodes CASSYSRGTGGNQPQHF.

This clonotype was picked up a small number of times. The chain recombines TRBV5-1 with TRBJ2-1; tentatively, D is TRBD1 (6 bases). Trimming left V 1 base short and J 3 bases short, with 8 bases between. The germline V gene has CDR1 SGHRS and CDR2 YFSETQ. The CDR3 spans 14 residues. In DNA form, the CDR3 reads TGCGCCAGCAGCTTGCCACAGGGCTACAATGAGCAGTTCTTC. As protein: CASSLPQGYNEQFF.

This clonotype was seen a few times. The CDR3 loop reads CASSSWAQVNSPLHF. In DNA form, the CDR3 reads TGCGCCAGCAGCTCCTGGGCTCAGGTCAATTCACCCCTCCACTTT. The genes are TRBV5-1 and TRBJ1-6, with unresolved D. The CDR3 runs 15 residues. V was trimmed by 3 bases and J by 7 bases, leaving 14 bases between them. CDR1 is SGHRS and CDR2 is YFSETQ in the germline V gene. The full variable domain, with the rest looked up from reference TRBV5-1 and TRBJ1-6, is KAGVTQTPRYLIKTRGQQVTLSCSPISGHRSVSWYQQTPGQGLQFLFEYFSETQRNKGNFPGRFSGRQFSNSRSEMNVSTLELGDSALYLCASSSWAQVNSPLHFGNGTRLTVT.

The chain is built from TRBV2 and TRBJ1-1; no reliable D call. Germline CDR1 reads SNHLY; CDR2 reads FYNNEI. This CDR3 spans 15 amino acids. V lost 6 bases and J 1 base, leaving 15 bases between the germline ends. The CDR3 loop reads CASSLEGLRNTEAFF. The CDR3 nucleotides are TGTGCCAGCAGCCTAGAAGGGTTGAGGAACACTGAAGCTTTCTTT.

This clonotype was picked up a small number of times. The chain combines TRBV7-2 with TRBJ1-3; possibly TRBD1 for D (5 bases). The germline gives CDR1 SGHTA, CDR2 FQGNSA. The CDR3 consists of 18 residues. V lost 5 bases to trimming and J lost 0 bases, with 20 bases between them. This CDR3 is CASSVLSPGPYSGNTIYF. CDR3 sequence (DNA): TGTGCCAGCAGCGTACTCTCGCCAGGGCCTTACTCTGGAAACACCATATATTTT. The whole variable domain, filled in from reference TRBV7-2 and TRBJ1-3, reads GAGVSQSPSNKVTEKGKDVELRCDPISGHTALYWYRQSLGQGLEFLIYFQGNSAPDKSGLPSDRFSAERTGGSVSTLTIQRTQQEDSAVYLCASSVLSPGPYSGNTIYFGEGSWLTVV.

This chain links TRBV5-1 with TRBJ1-1; D is undetermined. CDR3 length: 16 amino acids. The ends were cut back, 1 base at V and 7 bases at J, with 20 bases in the middle. Germline CDR1 SGHRS, CDR2 YFSETQ. The CDR3 nucleotides are TGCGCCAGCAGCTTGTTTGGGGTAACCGCGCGAATTGAAGCTTTCTTT. Residues: CASSLFGVTARIEAFF. The full variable domain, with the rest looked up from reference TRBV5-1 and TRBJ1-1, is KAGVTQTPRYLIKTRGQQVTLSCSPISGHRSVSWYQQTPGQGLQFLFEYFSETQRNKGNFPGRFSGRQFSNSRSEMNVSTLELGDSALYLCASSLFGVTARIEAFFGQGTRLTVV.

The chain joins TRBV7-8 to TRBJ1-2; D remains ambiguous. From germline, CDR1 is SGHVS and CDR2 FQNEAQ. The ends were cut back, 4 bases at V and 0 bases at J, with 15 bases in the middle. The CDR3 spans 16 residues. CDR3 sequence reads: CASSSQRSGTNYGYTF. CDR3 sequence (DNA): TGTGCCAGCAGCTCCCAAAGGTCGGGCACTAACTATGGCTACACCTTC.

J is TRBJ2-3 and V is TRBV9, with 8 bases matching TRBD1. The V and J ends lost 3 bases and 6 bases, in that order; junction bases with no gene match: 6. CDR3 size: 14 residues. From germline, CDR1 is SGDLS and CDR2 YYNGEE. The DNA of the CDR3 is TGTGCCAGCAGCGGACAGGGGACGCACGATACGCAGTATTTT. Translation: CASSGQGTHDTQYF. The whole variable domain, remainder taken from reference TRBV9 and TRBJ2-3, is DSGVTQTPKHLITATGQRVTLRCSPRSGDLSVYWYQQSLDQGLQFLIQYYNGEERAKGNILERFSAQQFPDLHSELNLSSLELGDSALYFCASSGQGTHDTQYFGPGTRLTVL.

V and J are TRBV4-1 and TRBJ2-5, with D possibly being TRBD1 (5 bases). The germline V and J ends were trimmed by 0 bases and 5 bases, with 19 bases remaining between them. CDR3 length: 17 amino acids. Germline V gene sequence: CDR1 MGHRA, CDR2 YSYEKL. CDR3 residues: CASSQESWGRGPETQYF. In DNA, the CDR3 is TGCGCCAGCAGCCAAGAGTCTTGGGGTAGGGGCCCGGAGACCCAGTACTTC.

This clonotype was detected a few times. The CDR3 reads CASSELGATDTQYF. CDR3 nucleotide sequence: TGCGCCAGCAGTGAATTGGGTGCAACAGATACGCAGTATTTT. V gene TRBV10-1 combines with J gene TRBJ2-3; D call uncertain. The ends were cut back, 3 bases at V and 3 bases at J, with 10 bases in the middle. This CDR3 is built from 14 residues. CDR1 is WNHNN, CDR2 SYGVQD, per germline (reference sequence).

As for this clonotype: A single base separates this from a much larger clone, so it may be a read error. This chain uses TRBV6-5 with TRBJ1-1; unclear D gene. The CDR3 totals 13 residues. The germline CDR1 and CDR2 sequences are MNHEY and SVGAGI. The CDR3 sequence is CVSREGPGPEAFF. In nucleotides, the CDR3 is TGTGTCAGCAGAGAAGGGCCTGGCCCTGAAGCTTTCTTT.

The V and J genes are TRBV4-3 and TRBJ1-1; D gene unclear. Germline V CDR1 and CDR2: LGHNA, YSLEER. V lost 4 bases to trimming and J lost 8 bases, with 14 bases between them. The CDR3 is made up of 13 amino acids. CDR3 DNA sequence: TGCGCCAGCAGCCGAGTGGGAGCGGCCGAAGCTTTCTTT. It translates to CASSRVGAAEAFF.

The chain couples TRBV27 to TRBJ1-5, with 7 bases that match TRBD1. Trimming cost V 1 base and J 6 bases; bases outside gene matches: 6. There are 15 residues in the CDR3. Germline loops: CDR1 MNHEY, CDR2 SMNVEV (reference sequence). The CDR3 spells CASSLYEGAGQPQHF. CDR3 bases: TGTGCCAGCAGTTTATATGAGGGGGCAGGTCAGCCCCAGCATTTT.

This clonotype has a single count. The chain is built from TRBV14 and TRBJ2-7; 7 bases agree with TRBD1. Germline CDR1 and CDR2: SGHDN and FVKESK. This CDR3 spans 15 amino acids. After removal of 4 bases from V and 3 bases from J, the junction contained 9 bases not matched to a gene. CDR3: CASSPTTGIDYEQYF. The CDR3 bases are TGTGCCAGCAGCCCTACGACAGGGATTGACTACGAGCAGTACTTC.

This rearrangement joins TRBV28 to TRBJ1-2; 7 bases are a match to TRBD1. V was pared by 6 bases and J by 4 bases, with 17 bases of the junction left unmatched. CDR3 length: 17 residues. CDR1 and CDR2 (germline): MDHEN, SYDVKM. The CDR3 protein is CASSPWTGFPALYGYTF. The CDR3 DNA reads TGTGCCAGCAGCCCCTGGACAGGATTCCCTGCCCTCTATGGCTACACCTTC.

This clonotype appeared a few times. This chain uses TRBV6-5 with TRBJ1-3; D remains unclear. V lost 6 bases to trimming and J lost 0 bases, with 12 bases between them. The CDR3 totals 15 residues. The germline V gene has CDR1 MNHEY and CDR2 SVGAGI. This CDR3 is CASSYGRDSGNTIYF. The CDR3 nucleotides are TGTGCCAGCAGCTACGGCCGAGACTCTGGAAACACCATATATTTT.

V is TRBV4-3 and J is TRBJ2-3, with D possibly matching TRBD1 (6 bases). The germline CDR1 and CDR2 sequences are LGHNA and YSLEER. This CDR3 is built from 15 residues. Between the trimmed V and J ends, which lost 6 bases and 0 bases, there was a span of 13 bases. As DNA, the CDR3 is TGCGCCAGCAGAAACAGGGCTTGGAGCACAGATACGCAGTATTTT. It translates to CASRNRAWSTDTQYF.

This clonotype appeared a few times. The chain employs TRBV6-5 and TRBJ1-2, with D hard to call. V was shortened by 5 bases and J by 9 bases, with 19 bases between the two germline ends. This CDR3 has 14 residues. The V gene's germline CDR1 is MNHEY and CDR2 SVGAGI. Here the CDR3 DNA reads TGTGCCAGCAGTCCCCGACGGGGTGTTCTGCGCTACACCTTC. Its protein product is CASSPRRGVLRYTF.

The table lists this clonotype with a few counts. The chain links TRBV20-1 to TRBJ2-2, with D maybe TRBD1 (5 bases). The CDR3 is made up of 13 amino acids. The germline CDR1 and CDR2 sequences are DFQATT and SNEGSKA (reference sequence). The V end was cut by 2 bases, the J end by 4 bases, with 8 bases between. The DNA for the CDR3 is TGCAGTGCTAGAATGGACACCACCGGGGAGCTGTTTTTT. This codes for CSARMDTTGELFF.

The rearrangement joins TRBV20-1 to TRBJ2-4, with TRBD2 identical over 12 bases. V shed 1 base and J 9 bases; nucleotides not matched to a gene: 10. The CDR3 runs to 16 residues. CDR1 and CDR2 from the germline V gene are DFQATT and SNEGSKA (reference sequence). CDR3 nucleotides: TGCAGTGCTAGAGGGACTAGCGGGAAGGAGGGAAGCATTCAGTACTTC. This gives the protein CSARGTSGKEGSIQYF.